This T cell receptor (beta chain) was found in a study of cytomegalovirus exposure and HLA in healthy donors. Germline CDR1 reads LNHDA; CDR2 reads SQIVND (reference sequence). The length of the CDR3 is 14 residues. V was trimmed by 9 bases and J by 3 bases, leaving 15 bases between them. Primers for the PCR totalled 60 Vbeta and 13 Jbeta. Sequencing used immunoSEQ multiplex PCR; TCRdb keeps in-frame clones, though not all of them. Seen here are 150,000 or so clones, approximately 80% observed once, and the top ten hold roughly 13%. Findings and caveats of the study: Some V segments, TRBV6-2 and TRBV6-3 among them, were indistinguishable and were therefore excluded.

In regard to this clone: Antigen unknown.

The TCR sequence derives from a man between 25 and 39 years old in good health and CMV-seropositive. The genes are TRBV19 and TRBJ1-5, with D unresolved. Sequenced sample: PBMCs. The CDR3 DNA reads TGTGCCAGCGCGAGCTGGTTCGACAATCAGCCCCAGCATTTT. Translating it yields CASASWFDNQPQHF. The full variable domain, its missing parts supplied by reference TRBV19 and TRBJ1-5, is DGGITQSPKYLFRKEGQNVTLSCEQNLNHDAMYWYRQDPGQGLRLIYYSQIVNDFQKGDIAEGYSVSREKKESFPLTVTSAQKNPTAFYLCASASWFDNQPQHFGDGTRLSIL.